This T cell receptor (beta chain) was captured in a study of OX40 agonist ivuxolimab in advanced cancers. Overall study: An anti-OX40 (CD134) antibody with agonistic activity, ivuxolimab, was administered to patients.

The study's findings and limits: CD4+ and CD8+ blood T cells expanded clonally by week 6 at 0.1 to 3.0 mg/kg.

V was pared by 0 bases and J by 2 bases, with 8 bases between. There are 14 residues in the CDR3. Germline loops: CDR1 SGHNT, CDR2 YYREEE (reference sequence). Note on this clone: Its antigen remains unknown.

Excluded were patients having autoimmune disease history or systemic immunosuppression. This table comes from immunoSEQ multiplex PCR, and its TCRdb copy is limited to in-frame clones, with some not included. The table lists 98,000 or so clones, roughly nine tenths of them singletons. This material consisted of CD4+ or CD8+ T cells sorted from blood, taken in a trial of the OX40 agonist ivuxolimab. This chain uses TRBV5-4 with TRBJ2-5, with a tentative D call TRBD2 (5 bases). The TCR was taken from an adult with an advanced solid tumor such as melanoma, head and neck, liver or kidney cancer. The CDR3 loop is CASSLGPGQETQYF. The DNA for the CDR3 is TGTGCCAGCAGCTTGGGTCCGGGGCAAGAGACCCAGTACTTC. The full variable domain, completed using reference TRBV5-4 and TRBJ2-5, is ETGVTQSPTHLIKTRGQQVTLRCSSQSGHNTVSWYQQALGQGPQFIFQYYREEENGRGNFPPRFSGLQFPNYSSELNVNALELDDSALYLCASSLGPGQETQYFGPGTRLLVL.